The sequence of this TCR beta chain was determined in a study of CD4 T cells in relation to SARS-CoV-2 and coronaviruses. Study as a whole: PBMCs were cultured with antigen for 10 days before TCR beta sequencing.

Study-level points and caveats: The assay detects memory recall responses, not culture-primed primary responses.

Germline V CDR1 and CDR2: LGHDT, YNNKEL (reference sequence). Trimming pared 6 bases from V and 9 bases from J, leaving 9 bases between. This CDR3 comprises 12 residues. CD4 enrichment then naive enrichment separated naive from memory CD4+ cells. Repertoires were generated with immunoSEQ multiplex PCR, while TCRdb's copy carries only in-frame clones and drops some. The data contain 30,000 to 40,000 clones, around 74% of them singletons. For this clone: Its antigen is still unknown.

The chain is built from TRBV3-1 (or the pseudogene TRBV3-2) and TRBJ1-6; the D gene is possibly TRBD1 (6 bases). The sequence was collected from an adult with COVID-19. The sample consisted of memory CD4+ T cells from PBMCs, cultured in vitro. The CDR3 DNA is TGTGCCAGCAGGAAGGGGGGTTCACCCCTCCACTTT. Protein product: CASRKGGSPLHF.